This T cell receptor beta chain is drawn from a study of T cells in Graves' hyperthyroidism and ophthalmopathy. RNA transcripts were the template for amplifying TCR beta CDR3 regions. The HTBI primer set drove a first-round RT-PCR of the TCR CDR3. TCRdb used MiXCR to reprocess the multiplex PCR reads, holding one entry per CDR3 protein. This sample carries around 190,000 distinct CDR3 sequences, over 15% of them seen once, and the ten largest clones take 25% to 35%. Clinical symptoms, serum thyroxine and TRAb, thyroid ultrasound and orbital computed tomography were used for the diagnoses. This clonotype appeared a few times. The clonotype comes from a woman between 50 and 59 years old with Graves' hyperthyroidism. The sample was blood.

CDR3: CASSQGPRQGHEQYF. CDR3 sequence (DNA): TGCGCCAGCAGCCAAGGACCAAGGCAGGGGCACGAGCAGTACTTC. This chain joins TRBV4-1 and TRBJ2-7, with D perhaps matching TRBD1 (6 bases). CDR1 MGHRA and CDR2 YSYEKL come from the germline V gene. V lost 1 base and J 5 bases, leaving 15 bases between the germline ends. The CDR3 has 15 amino acids.